Shown below are 9 T cell receptor beta chains from a single sample sequenced in a study of CD8+CD57+ T cells in acquired aplastic anemia. Profiles of TCR beta VDJ and CDR3 were generated from a genomic DNA template. TCRdb analysed the reads with MiXCR anew, one entry per CDR3 protein. Of approximately 170,000 distinct CDR3 sequences listed, less than 50% are singletons. Sequencing was done on patients that had shown CD8+CD57+ cell expansion by flow cytometry. Input material: sorted CD4+, CD8+, or CD8+CD57+ T cells (not recorded which) from PBMCs. Source of these receptors: a human donor with aplastic anemia.

With respect to this clonotype: Its ends do not fully match the called genes, so a read error is possible. This chain connects TRBV10-1 to TRBJ1-1, with 7 bases aligning to TRBD1. This CDR3 is 14 amino acids long. CDR1 is WNHNN, CDR2 SYGVQD, per germline (reference sequence). The CDR3 DNA reads TGCGCCAGCAGTGAGTCGAGCGGGACAGCCTCTCCCTTTTTT. Amino acids: CASSESSGTASPFF.

Many counts were recorded for this clonotype. The gene calls are TRBV10-3 and TRBJ1-5; D is perhaps TRBD1 (6 bases). Trimming left V 9 bases short and J 0 bases short, with 9 bases between. Germline V gene lookup returns CDR1 ENHRY and CDR2 SYGVKD. The CDR3 has 13 residues. CDR3 in amino acids: CAIRQDSNQPQHF. CDR3 nucleotides: TGTGCCATACGACAGGATAGCAATCAGCCCCAGCATTTT.

The gene calls are TRBV7-6 and TRBJ2-7, with D possibly TRBD2 on 6 matching bases. CDR1 SGHVS and CDR2 FNYEAQ come from the germline V gene. The CDR3 consists of 13 residues. Trimming shortened V by 2 bases and J by 3 bases, and 8 bases separated the two germline ends. The CDR3 reads CASSLTAGYEQYV. In DNA, the CDR3 is TGTGCCAGCAGCTTAACAGCGGGCTACGAGCAGTACGTC.

CDR3 protein: CASSYLGVPNEKLFF. CDR3 in DNA: TGTGCCAGCAGTTATTTAGGTGTGCCCAATGAAAAACTGTTTTTT. V usage is TRBV6-2 or TRBV6-3 and J usage is TRBJ1-4; unclear D gene. This CDR3 contains 15 residues. Deletions cut 3 bases from V and 5 bases from J, with 13 bases between. CDR1 is MNHEY, CDR2 SVGEGT, per germline.

This clonotype was found many times. The chain joins TRBV4-3 to TRBJ1-2, with TRBD1 matching over 7 bases. The germline gives CDR1 LGHNA, CDR2 YSLEER. This CDR3 region has 15 residues. The junction had 6 bases not matched to a gene; V was cut back by 1 base and J by 4 bases. The CDR3 nucleotides read TGCGCCAGCAGCCAAGGATGGACAGGAACCTATGGCTACACCTTC. Residues: CASSQGWTGTYGYTF.

The chain recombines TRBV10-3 with TRBJ2-7; D not certain. The CDR3 spans 11 residues. V shed 5 bases and J shed 0 bases, with 2 bases lying between them. Germline values: CDR1 ENHRY, CDR2 SYGVKD. CDR3 DNA: TGTGCCATCAGTTTCTCCTACGAGCAGTACTTC. Translated, it gives CAISFSYEQYF.

This clonotype came up many times. This CDR3 reads CASSGAGIQETQYF. The CDR3 coding sequence is TGTGCCAGCAGCGGAGCGGGGATCCAAGAGACCCAGTACTTC. This chain connects TRBV9 to TRBJ2-5, with 7 bases that match TRBD2. J gave up 1 base and V 3 bases, and 3 bases lay outside the gene matches. The CDR3 is 14 amino acids. Germline V gene data show CDR1 as SGDLS and CDR2 as YYNGEE.

This chain uses TRBV29-1 with TRBJ1-6; a possible D gene is TRBD1 (5 bases). The CDR3 covers 13 residues. Germline V gene data show CDR1 as SQVTM and CDR2 as ANQGSEA. With 4 bases removed from V and 6 bases from J, the gap between germline ends came to 10 bases. In DNA form, the CDR3 reads TGCAGCGTTGGAGGGACTTCTAATTCACCCCTCCACTTT. It specifies CSVGGTSNSPLHF.

The gene calls are TRBV6-2 or TRBV6-3 and TRBJ1-1; tentatively, D is TRBD1 (5 bases). This CDR3 is 15 amino acids long. V was clipped by 5 bases and J by 4 bases, with 17 bases between them. CDR1 MNHEY and CDR2 SVGEGT come from the germline V gene. DNA of the CDR3: TGTGCCAGCAGTCAACAGACGCCCGGGGCCACTGAAGCTTTCTTT. This sequence encodes CASSQQTPGATEAFF.